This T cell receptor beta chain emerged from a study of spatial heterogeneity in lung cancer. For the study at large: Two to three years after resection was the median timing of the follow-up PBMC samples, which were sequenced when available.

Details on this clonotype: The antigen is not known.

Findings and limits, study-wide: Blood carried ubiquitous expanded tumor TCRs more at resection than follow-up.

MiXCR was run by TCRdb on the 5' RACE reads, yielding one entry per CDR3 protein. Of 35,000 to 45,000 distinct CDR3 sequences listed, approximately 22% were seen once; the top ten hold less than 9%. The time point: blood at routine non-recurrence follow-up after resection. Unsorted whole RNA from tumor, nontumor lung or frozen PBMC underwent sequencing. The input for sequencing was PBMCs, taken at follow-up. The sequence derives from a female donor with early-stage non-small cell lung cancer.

CDR3 coding DNA: TGCAGTGCTAGAGATCCCCTAGCGGGGGTGCTCAATGAGCAGTTCTTC. Amino acid sequence: CSARDPLAGVLNEQFF. This chain connects TRBV20-1 to TRBJ2-1; 10 bases map to TRBD2. Germline V CDR1 and CDR2: DFQATT, SNEGSKA (reference sequence). The length of the CDR3 is 16 residues. The junction had 8 bases not matched to a gene; V was cut back by 0 bases and J by 6 bases.